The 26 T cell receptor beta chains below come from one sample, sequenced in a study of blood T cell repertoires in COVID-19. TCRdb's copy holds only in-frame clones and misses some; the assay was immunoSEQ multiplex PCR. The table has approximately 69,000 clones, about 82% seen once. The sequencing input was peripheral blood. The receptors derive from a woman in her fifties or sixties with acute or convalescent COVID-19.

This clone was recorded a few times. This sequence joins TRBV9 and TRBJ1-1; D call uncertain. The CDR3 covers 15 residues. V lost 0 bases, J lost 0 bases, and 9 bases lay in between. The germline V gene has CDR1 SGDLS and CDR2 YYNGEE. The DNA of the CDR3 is TGTGCCAGCAGCGTAGGTCCAGACATGAACACTGAAGCTTTCTTT. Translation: CASSVGPDMNTEAFF.

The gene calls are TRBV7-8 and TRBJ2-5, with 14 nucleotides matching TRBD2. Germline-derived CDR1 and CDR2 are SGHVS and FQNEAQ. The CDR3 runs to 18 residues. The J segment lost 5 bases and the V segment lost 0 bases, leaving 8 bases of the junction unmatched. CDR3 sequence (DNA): TGTGCCAGCAGCTTAGCGACCGGGACTAGCGGGAGTAGGGAGACCCAGTACTTC. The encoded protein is CASSLATGTSGSRETQYF.

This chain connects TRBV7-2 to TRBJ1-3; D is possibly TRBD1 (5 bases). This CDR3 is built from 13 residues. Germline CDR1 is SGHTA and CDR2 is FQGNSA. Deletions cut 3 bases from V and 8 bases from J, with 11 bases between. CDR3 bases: TGTGCCAGCAGCTTCGGACGGGGGGACACCATATATTTT. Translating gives CASSFGRGDTIYF.

CDR3 sequence reads: CATSSGTSGGEQFF. CDR3 bases: TGTGCCACCTCCTCCGGGACTAGCGGCGGGGAGCAGTTCTTC. V and J are TRBV10-3 and TRBJ2-1; 11 positions agree with TRBD2. The CDR3 sequence is 14 residues long. Germline CDR1 is ENHRY and CDR2 is SYGVKD. V shed 10 bases, J shed 10 bases, and the junction held 12 bases outside the gene matches.

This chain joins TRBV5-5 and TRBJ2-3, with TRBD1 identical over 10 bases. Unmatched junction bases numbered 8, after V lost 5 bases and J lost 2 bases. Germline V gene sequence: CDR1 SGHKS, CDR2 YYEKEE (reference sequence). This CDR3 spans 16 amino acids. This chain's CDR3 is CASSFPGTGVTDTQYF. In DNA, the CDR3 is TGTGCCAGCAGTTTTCCCGGGACAGGGGTCACAGATACGCAGTATTTT.

CDR3 nucleotides: TGTGCCAGTAGTCGGGGGGAGGGCGATGGGGCCAACGTCCTGACTTTC. It translates to CASSRGEGDGANVLTF. The V call is TRBV19, the J call TRBJ2-6; 7 nucleotides match TRBD2. Germline trimming cut 5 bases from V and 3 bases from J; bases unmatched to any gene: 7. In germline, CDR1 is LNHDA, CDR2 SQIVND (reference sequence). This CDR3 comprises 16 residues.

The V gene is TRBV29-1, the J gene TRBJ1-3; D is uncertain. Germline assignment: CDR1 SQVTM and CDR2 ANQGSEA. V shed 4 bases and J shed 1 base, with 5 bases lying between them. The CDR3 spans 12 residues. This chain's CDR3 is CSVVSSGNTIYF. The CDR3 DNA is TGCAGCGTTGTCTCTTCTGGAAACACCATATATTTT.

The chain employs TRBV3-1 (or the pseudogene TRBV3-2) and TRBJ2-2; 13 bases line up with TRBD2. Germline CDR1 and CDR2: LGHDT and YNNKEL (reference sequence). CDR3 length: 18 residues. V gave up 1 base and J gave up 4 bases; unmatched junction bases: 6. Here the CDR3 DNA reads TGTGCCAGCAGCCAAGGGACTAGCGGGAGAATTGGCACCGGGGAGCTGTTTTTT. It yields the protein CASSQGTSGRIGTGELFF.

DNA of the CDR3: TGTGCCAGTAGTATTGGGACAGAGAATCAGCCCCAGCATTTT. It specifies CASSIGTENQPQHF. The chain has TRBV19 and TRBJ1-5, with 7 bases identical to TRBD1. V shed 3 bases, J shed 4 bases, and the junction held 3 bases outside the gene matches. Germline V gene lookup returns CDR1 LNHDA and CDR2 SQIVND (reference sequence). There are 14 residues in the CDR3.

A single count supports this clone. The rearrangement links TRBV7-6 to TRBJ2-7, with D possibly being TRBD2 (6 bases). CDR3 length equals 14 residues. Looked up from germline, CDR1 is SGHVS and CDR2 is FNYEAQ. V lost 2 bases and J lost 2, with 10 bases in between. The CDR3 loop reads CASSLSSGAYEQYF. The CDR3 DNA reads TGTGCCAGCAGCTTAAGTAGCGGAGCCTACGAGCAGTACTTC.

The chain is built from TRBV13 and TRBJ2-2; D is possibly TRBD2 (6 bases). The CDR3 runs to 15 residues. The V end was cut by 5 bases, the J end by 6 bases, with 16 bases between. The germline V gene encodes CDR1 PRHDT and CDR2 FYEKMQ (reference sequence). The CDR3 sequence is CASSPTGTFAGELFF. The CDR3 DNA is TGTGCCAGCAGCCCAACCGGGACTTTCGCCGGGGAGCTGTTTTTT.

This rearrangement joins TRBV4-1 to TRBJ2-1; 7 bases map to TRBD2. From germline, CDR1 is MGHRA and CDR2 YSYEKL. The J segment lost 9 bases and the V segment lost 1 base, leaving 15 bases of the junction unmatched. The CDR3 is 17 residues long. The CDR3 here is CASSQGAGGGGFGEQFF. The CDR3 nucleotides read TGCGCCAGCAGCCAAGGTGCTGGCGGGGGTGGCTTCGGTGAGCAGTTCTTC.

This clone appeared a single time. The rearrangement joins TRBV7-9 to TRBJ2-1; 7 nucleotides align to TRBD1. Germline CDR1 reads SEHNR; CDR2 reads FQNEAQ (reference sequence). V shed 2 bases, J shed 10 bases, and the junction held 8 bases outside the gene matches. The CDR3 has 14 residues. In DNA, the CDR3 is TGTGCCAGCAGCTTACTGGAGACAGGGCGAGAGCAGTTCTTC. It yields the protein CASSLLETGREQFF.

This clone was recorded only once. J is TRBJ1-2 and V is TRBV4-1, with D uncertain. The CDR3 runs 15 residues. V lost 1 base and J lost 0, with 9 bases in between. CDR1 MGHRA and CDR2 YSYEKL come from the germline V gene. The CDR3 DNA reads TGCGCCAGCAGCCAAGCCGGGTATTCTAACTATGGCTACACCTTC. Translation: CASSQAGYSNYGYTF.

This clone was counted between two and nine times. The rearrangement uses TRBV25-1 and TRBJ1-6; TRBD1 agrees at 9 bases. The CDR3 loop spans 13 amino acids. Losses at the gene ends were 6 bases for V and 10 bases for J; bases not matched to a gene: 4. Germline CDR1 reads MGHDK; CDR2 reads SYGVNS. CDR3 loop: CASREQGASPLHF. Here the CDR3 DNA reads TGTGCCAGCAGGGAACAGGGGGCCTCACCCCTCCACTTT.

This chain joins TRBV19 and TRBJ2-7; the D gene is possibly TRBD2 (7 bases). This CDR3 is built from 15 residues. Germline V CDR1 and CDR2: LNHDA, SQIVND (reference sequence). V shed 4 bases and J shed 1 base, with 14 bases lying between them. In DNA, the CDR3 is TGTGCCAGTAGTACCGCGGGGGCGAGTTCCTACGAGCAGTACTTC. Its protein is CASSTAGASSYEQYF.

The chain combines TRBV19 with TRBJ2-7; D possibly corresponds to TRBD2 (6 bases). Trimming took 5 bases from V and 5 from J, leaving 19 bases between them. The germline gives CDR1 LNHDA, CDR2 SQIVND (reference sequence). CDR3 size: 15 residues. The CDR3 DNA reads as TGTGCCAGTAGTGTTTCGGGACGGAGGGCTGACGAGCAGTACTTC. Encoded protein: CASSVSGRRADEQYF.

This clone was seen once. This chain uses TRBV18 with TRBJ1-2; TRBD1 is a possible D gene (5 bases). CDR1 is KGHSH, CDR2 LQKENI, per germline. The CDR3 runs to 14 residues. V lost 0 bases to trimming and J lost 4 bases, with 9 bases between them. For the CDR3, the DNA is TGTGCCAGCTCACCACCGACCGGGGGCTATGGCTACACCTTC. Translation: CASSPPTGGYGYTF.

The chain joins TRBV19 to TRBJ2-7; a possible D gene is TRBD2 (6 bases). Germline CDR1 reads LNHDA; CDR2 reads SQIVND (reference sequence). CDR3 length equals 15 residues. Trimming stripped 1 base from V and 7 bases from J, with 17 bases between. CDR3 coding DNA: TGTGCCAGTAGTATAGGCCAGGGACTGTCCCCGGAGCAGTACTTC. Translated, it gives CASSIGQGLSPEQYF. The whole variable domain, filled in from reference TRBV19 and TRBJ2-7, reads DGGITQSPKYLFRKEGQNVTLSCEQNLNHDAMYWYRQDPGQGLRLIYYSQIVNDFQKGDIAEGYSVSREKKESFPLTVTSAQKNPTAFYLCASSIGQGLSPEQYFGPGTRLTVT.

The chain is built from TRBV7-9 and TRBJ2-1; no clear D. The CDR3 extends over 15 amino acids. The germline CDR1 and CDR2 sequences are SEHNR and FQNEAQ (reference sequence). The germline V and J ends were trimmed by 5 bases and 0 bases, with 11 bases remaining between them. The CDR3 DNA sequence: TGTGCCAGCAGCCCCCCTTTCCCCTCCTACAATGAGCAGTTCTTC. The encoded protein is CASSPPFPSYNEQFF. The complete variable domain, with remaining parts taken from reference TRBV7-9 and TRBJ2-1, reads DTGVSQNPRHKITKRGQNVTFRCDPISEHNRLYWYRQTLGQGPEFLTYFQNEAQLEKSRLLSDRFSAERPKGSFSTLEIQRTEQGDSAMYLCASSPPFPSYNEQFFGPGTRLTVL.

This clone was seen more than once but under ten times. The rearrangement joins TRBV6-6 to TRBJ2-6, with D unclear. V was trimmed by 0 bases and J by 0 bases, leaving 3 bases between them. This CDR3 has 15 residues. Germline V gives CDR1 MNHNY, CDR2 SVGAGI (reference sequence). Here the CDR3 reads CASSYSSSGANVLTF. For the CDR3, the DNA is TGTGCCAGCAGTTACTCTAGCTCTGGGGCCAACGTCCTGACTTTC.

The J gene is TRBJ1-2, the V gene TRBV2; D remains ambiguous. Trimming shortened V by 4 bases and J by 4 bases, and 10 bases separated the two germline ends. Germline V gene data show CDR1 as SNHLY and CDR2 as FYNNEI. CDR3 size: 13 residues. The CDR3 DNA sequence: TGTGCCAGCAGTGCTAACTTAAGCTATGGCTACACCTTC. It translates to CASSANLSYGYTF.

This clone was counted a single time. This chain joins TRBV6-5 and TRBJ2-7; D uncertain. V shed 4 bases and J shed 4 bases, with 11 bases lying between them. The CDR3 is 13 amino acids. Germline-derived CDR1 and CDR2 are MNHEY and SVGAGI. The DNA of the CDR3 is TGTGCCAGCAGTTTACTACTCGGGTACGAGCAGTACTTC. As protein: CASSLLLGYEQYF.

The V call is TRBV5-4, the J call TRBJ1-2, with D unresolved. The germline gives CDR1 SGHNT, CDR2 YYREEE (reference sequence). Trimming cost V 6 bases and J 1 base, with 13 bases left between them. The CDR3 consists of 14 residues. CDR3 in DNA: TGTGCCAGCAACACTGGACGGGGTAACTATGGCTACACCTTC. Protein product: CASNTGRGNYGYTF.

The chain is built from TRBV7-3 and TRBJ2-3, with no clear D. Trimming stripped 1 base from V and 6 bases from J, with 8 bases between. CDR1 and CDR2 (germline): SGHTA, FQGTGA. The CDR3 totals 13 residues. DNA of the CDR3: TGTGCCAGCAGCTTAATTACTACCGATACGCAGTATTTT. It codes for CASSLITTDTQYF. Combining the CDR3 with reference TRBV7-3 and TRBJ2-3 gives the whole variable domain GAGVSQTPSNKVTEKGKYVELRCDPISGHTALYWYRQSLGQGPEFLIYFQGTGAADDSGLPNDRFFAVRPEGSVSTLKIQRTERGDSAVYLCASSLITTDTQYFGPGTRLTVL.

This CDR3 is CATSGPSTEPGQGIETQYF. The CDR3 nucleotides are TGTGCCACCAGTGGCCCTTCTACCGAGCCCGGACAGGGCATAGAGACCCAGTACTTC. The gene calls are TRBV24-1 and TRBJ2-5; 8 bases map to TRBD1. CDR1 and CDR2 from the germline V gene are KGHDR and SFDVKD. V lost 5 bases and J lost 4; bases outside the gene matches: 20. CDR3 length: 19 amino acids.